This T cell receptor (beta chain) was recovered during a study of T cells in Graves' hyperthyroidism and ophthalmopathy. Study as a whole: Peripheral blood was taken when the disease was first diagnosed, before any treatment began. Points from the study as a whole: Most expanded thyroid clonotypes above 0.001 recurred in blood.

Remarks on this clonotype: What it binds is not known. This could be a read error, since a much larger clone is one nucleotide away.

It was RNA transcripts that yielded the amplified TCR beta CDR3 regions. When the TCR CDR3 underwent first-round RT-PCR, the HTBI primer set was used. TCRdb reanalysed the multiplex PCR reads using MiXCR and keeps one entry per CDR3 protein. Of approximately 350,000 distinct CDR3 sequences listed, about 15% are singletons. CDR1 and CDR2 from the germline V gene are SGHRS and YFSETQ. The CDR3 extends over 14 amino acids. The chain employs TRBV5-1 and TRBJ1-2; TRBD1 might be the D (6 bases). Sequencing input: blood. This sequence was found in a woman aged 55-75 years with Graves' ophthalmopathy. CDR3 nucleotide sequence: TGCGCCAGCAGCCCCACAGGGAAAGGCTATGGCTACGCCTTC. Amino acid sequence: CASSPTGKGYGYAF.